The 20 T cell receptor beta chains presented below share a single source sample, sequenced in a study of blood T cells in healthy people across ages. PCR was performed a second time for about 7 to 12 cycles using a sample-barcoded 5' primer and a J-beta primer mix. TCRdb re-derived calls from the 5' RACE reads in MiXCR, one entry per CDR3 protein. The sample holds approximately 800,000 distinct CDR3 sequences, around 50% seen once. Sequenced sample: blood. The source is a man of 80 years or more in good health.

Concerning this clonotype: Relative to the germline gene, one junction end is altered; a read error may explain this. The chain is built from TRBV5-1 and TRBJ2-3, with D perhaps matching TRBD1 or TRBD2 (5 bases each). The CDR3 is 16 amino acids. Germline CDR1 reads SGHRS; CDR2 reads YFSETQ. The CDR3: CVSSLKIGGSTDTQYF. As DNA, the CDR3 is TGCGTCAGCAGCTTGAAGATTGGGGGTAGCACAGATACGCAGTATTTT.

The chain has TRBV29-1 and TRBJ2-7; 10 bases fit TRBD2. Germline V gene data show CDR1 as SQVTM and CDR2 as ANQGSEA. V trimming: 8 bases; J trimming: 4 bases; junction bases outside the gene matches: 8. This CDR3 contains 13 residues. CDR3 amino acids: CSISTSGVYEQYF. CDR3 bases: TGCAGCATTTCTACTAGCGGGGTTTACGAGCAGTACTTC.

The sample holds a few counts of this clonotype. The chain carries TRBV24-1 and TRBJ1-2; possibly TRBD1 for D (5 bases). Trimming shortened V by 5 bases and J by 3 bases, and 12 bases separated the two germline ends. CDR1 is KGHDR, CDR2 SFDVKD, per germline. This CDR3 is built from 14 residues. The CDR3 DNA reads TGTGCCACCAGTGCCGGGGCGCGGGACTATGGCTACACCTTC. Translation: CATSAGARDYGYTF.

This clonotype was seen more than once but under ten times. This chain joins TRBV27 and TRBJ2-1; D may be TRBD1 or TRBD2 (5 bases each). With 4 bases removed from V and 0 bases from J, the gap between germline ends came to 13 bases. The CDR3 covers 16 residues. The V gene's germline CDR1 is MNHEY and CDR2 SMNVEV (reference sequence). CDR3 DNA: TGTGCCAGCAGTTCGGGACCGACTCACTCCTACAATGAGCAGTTCTTC. Its translation: CASSSGPTHSYNEQFF.

The V and J genes are TRBV28 and TRBJ2-1; 16 nucleotides agree with TRBD2. This CDR3 is built from 17 residues. Germline CDR1 is MDHEN and CDR2 is SYDVKM. The junction had 9 bases not matched to a gene; V was cut back by 2 bases and J by 11 bases. The CDR3 DNA reads TGTGCCAGCAGTTTAGGAGGGACTAGCGGGAGGGCTCGGCAGCAGTTCTTC. Its protein product is CASSLGGTSGRARQQFF.

Only a few counts were recorded for this clonotype. J is TRBJ2-1 and V is TRBV5-1, with D maybe TRBD2 (5 bases). Germline V gene data show CDR1 as SGHRS and CDR2 as YFSETQ. The V gene lost 4 bases and the J gene lost 0 bases, with 14 bases spanning the gap. This CDR3 has 16 amino acids. The DNA of the CDR3 is TGCGCCAGCAGCGTGGGAGACTTGGGCTCCTACAATGAGCAGTTCTTC. Translated: CASSVGDLGSYNEQFF.

The genes are TRBV3-1 and TRBJ1-2; D perhaps matches TRBD1 (5 bases). Trimming removed 1 base at V and 5 bases at J, with 8 bases between. The germline gives CDR1 LGHDT, CDR2 YNNKEL (reference sequence). The CDR3 sequence is 13 residues long. The DNA of the CDR3 is TGTGCCAGCAGCCAAGGACAGTGGTATGGCTACACCTTC. Its translation: CASSQGQWYGYTF.

The DNA of the CDR3 is TGTGCCAGCAGCACGTGGGACAGGGCCTACGAGCAGTACTTC. This codes for CASSTWDRAYEQYF. The chain recombines TRBV7-9 with TRBJ2-7; the match to TRBD1 covers 9 bases. Germline V CDR1 and CDR2: SEHNR, FQNEAQ (reference sequence). V lost 5 bases to trimming and J lost 2 bases; unmatched junction nucleotides: 4. The CDR3 covers 14 residues.

The V call is TRBV7-8, the J call TRBJ2-1, with 9 bases matching TRBD1. J was trimmed by 0 bases and V by 4 bases; bases with no gene match: 4. Germline lookup yields CDR1 SGHVS and CDR2 FQNEAQ. The length of the CDR3 is 16 residues. CDR3 residues: CASSSTGGSSYNEQFF. In DNA form, the CDR3 reads TGTGCCAGCAGCTCGACAGGGGGGAGCTCCTACAATGAGCAGTTCTTC.

CDR3 sequence reads: CASSFGAGGYTDTQYF. CDR3 DNA: TGTGCCAGCAGTTTCGGGGCGGGAGGATACACAGATACGCAGTATTTT. The J gene is TRBJ2-3, the V gene TRBV28; 8 bases agree with TRBD2. From germline, CDR1 is MDHEN and CDR2 SYDVKM. Unmatched junction bases numbered 7, after V lost 3 bases and J lost 2 bases. This CDR3 comprises 16 residues.

This rearrangement joins TRBV7-2 to TRBJ2-5, with D possibly TRBD1 on 7 matching bases. The CDR3 covers 13 residues. Germline CDR1 and CDR2: SGHTA and FQGNSA. Trimming removed 5 bases at V and 5 bases at J, with 12 bases between. The CDR3 here is CASSPGGLETQYF. The CDR3 bases are TGTGCCAGCAGCCCAGGGGGGCTCGAGACCCAGTACTTC.

The sample holds many counts of this clonotype. The rearrangement joins TRBV7-9 to TRBJ2-5; perhaps D is TRBD1 or TRBD2 (5 bases each). V was pared by 0 bases and J by 5 bases, with 7 bases between. Germline values: CDR1 SEHNR, CDR2 FQNEAQ (reference sequence). The CDR3 has 13 residues. CDR3 sequence: CASSLAGTETQYF. The CDR3 DNA is TGTGCCAGCAGCTTAGCGGGGACGGAGACCCAGTACTTC. Filled out from reference TRBV7-9 and TRBJ2-5, the complete variable domain reads DTGVSQNPRHKITKRGQNVTFRCDPISEHNRLYWYRQTLGQGPEFLTYFQNEAQLEKSRLLSDRFSAERPKGSFSTLEIQRTEQGDSAMYLCASSLAGTETQYFGPGTRLLVL.

The rearrangement links TRBV14 to TRBJ2-3, with D perhaps TRBD2 (6 bases). Trimming removed 6 bases from V and 1 base from J, with 17 bases in between. The germline gives CDR1 SGHDN, CDR2 FVKESK. The CDR3 totals 16 residues. The DNA of the CDR3 is TGTGCCAGCAGTCGGCGGGGTCTTCGAGGCACAGATACGCAGTATTTT. Translation gives CASSRRGLRGTDTQYF.

The chain carries TRBV20-1 and TRBJ1-6; the D is unclear. This CDR3 region has 13 residues. Germline V lookup: CDR1 DFQATT, CDR2 SNEGSKA (reference sequence). CDR3 sequence: CSFSSSYNSPLHF. CDR3 nucleotides: TGCAGCTTCAGCAGCTCCTATAATTCACCCCTCCACTTT.

This clonotype has a count of ten or more. This rearrangement joins TRBV29-1 to TRBJ2-5, with D maybe TRBD1 (6 bases). This CDR3 comprises 12 residues. Trimming shortened V by 5 bases and J by 1 base, and 8 bases separated the two germline ends. Germline assignment: CDR1 SQVTM and CDR2 ANQGSEA. The CDR3 region is CSVRGGQETQYF. In DNA, the CDR3 is TGCAGCGTTCGAGGGGGCCAAGAGACCCAGTACTTC. The full variable domain, rest sourced from reference TRBV29-1 and TRBJ2-5, is SAVISQKPSRDICQRGTSLTIQCQVDSQVTMMFWYRQQPGQSLTLIATANQGSEATYESGFVIDKFPISRPNLTFSTLTVSNMSPEDSSIYLCSVRGGQETQYFGPGTRLLVL.

This clonotype appeared a few times. V and J are TRBV21-1 and TRBJ2-1; the tabulated D call, TRBD2, remains unverified against the DNA. TRBV21-1 counts as a pseudogene. The CDR3 is 19 amino acids. CDR3 region: CASSKRGTRQSDSYNEQFF. In DNA, the CDR3 is TGTGCCAGCAGCAAAAGGGGGACTAGGCAGTCTGACTCCTACAATGAGCAGTTCTTC.

The table lists this clonotype with a few counts. At one of its ends the junction is not consistent with the germline gene, which may arise from a read error. This sequence joins TRBV15 and TRBJ1-4; D is undetermined. Germline V CDR1 and CDR2: LNHNV, YYDKDF (reference sequence). This CDR3 is 16 amino acids long. The CDR3 region is CATSRAPGATNEKLFF. The DNA of the CDR3 is TGTGCTACCAGCAGAGCCCCCGGTGCAACTAATGAAAAACTGTTTTTT.

This chain links TRBV15 with TRBJ2-1, with D unresolved. The CDR3 is 14 amino acids. The ends were cut back, 3 bases at V and 0 bases at J, with 6 bases in the middle. Germline V gene data show CDR1 as LNHNV and CDR2 as YYDKDF (reference sequence). The CDR3 DNA sequence: TGTGCCACCAGCAGCTTACTCTCCTACAATGAGCAGTTCTTC. This codes for CATSSLLSYNEQFF.

This clonotype showed up just a few times. V usage is TRBV5-1 and J usage is TRBJ2-7; TRBD1 or TRBD2 may be the D gene (5 bases each). Germline lookup yields CDR1 SGHRS and CDR2 YFSETQ. This CDR3 is 15 amino acids long. With 1 base removed from V and 5 bases from J, the gap between germline ends came to 16 bases. CDR3 DNA: TGCGCCAGCAGCTTGAGGTCCCCAGGGAGCGACGAGCAGTACTTC. This sequence encodes CASSLRSPGSDEQYF.

The J gene is TRBJ2-5, the V gene TRBV29-1, with D possibly called TRBD1 or TRBD2 (7 bases each). Germline values: CDR1 SQVTM, CDR2 ANQGSEA. V was pared by 2 bases and J by 11 bases, with 18 bases between. CDR3 length: 13 amino acids. The CDR3 sequence: CSVEPGGDNEQYF. The DNA of the CDR3 is TGCAGCGTTGAACCAGGGGGGGACAATGAGCAGTACTTC.